The TCR beta chain described here comes from a study of Tregs in tolerant kidney transplant recipients. Thawed PBMCs were FACS-sorted into unstimulated CD4+CD25+CD127- regulatory T cells, CD4+CD25- non-regulatory cells, CD4 and CD8 cells. The repertoire was sequenced with immunoSEQ multiplex PCR; TCRdb's copy has only in-frame clones and lacks some. The sample yields more than 60,000 clones, roughly 98% seen once. Losses at the gene ends were 4 bases for V and 0 bases for J; bases not matched to a gene: 8. This CDR3 is 17 amino acids long. In germline, CDR1 is MGHDK, CDR2 SYGVNS. The TCR originated in a human donor who received a combined kidney and bone marrow transplant. Sample: CD4+ T cells from blood, taken before the transplant. The chain is built from TRBV25-1 and TRBJ2-1, with 8 bases aligning to TRBD2. The CDR3 DNA sequence: TGTGCCAGCAGTGGTAGTTCTAGCGGGCGCTCCTACAATGAGCAGTTCTTC. Its protein is CASSGSSSGRSYNEQFF. The entire variable domain, with the rest obtained from reference TRBV25-1 and TRBJ2-1, is as follows: EADIYQTPRYLVIGTGKKITLECSQTMGHDKMYWYQQDPGMELHLIHYSYGVNSTEKGDLSSESTVSRIRTEHFPLTLESARPSHTSQYLCASSGSSSGRSYNEQFFGPGTRLTVL.